This TCR beta chain was observed in a study of PD-L1 blockade in urothelial cancer. About the study: The year 2014 saw patients start atezolizumab, 1,200 mg intravenously every 3 weeks. At 6 weeks and at 3 weeks (second dose) after treatment start, blood was analyzed. T cell content in blood samples showed a median of about 140,000.

Time point specified: pretreatment peripheral blood. The repertoire was sequenced with immunoSEQ multiplex PCR; TCRdb's copy has only in-frame clones and lacks some. Of approximately 90,000 clones in the sample, over 80% were seen once. This receptor was taken from a man aged 55 to 69 with urothelial cancer. The sequenced sample was PBMCs, obtained around atezolizumab (anti-PD-L1) treatment.

The DNA of the CDR3 is TGCGCCAGCAAGGACAGGGGTAACACTGAAGCTTTCTTT. Translation: CASKDRGNTEAFF. The chain combines TRBV10-2 with TRBJ1-1; the match to TRBD1 covers 9 bases. Trimming took 7 bases from V and 2 from J; bases not matched to a gene: 2. Germline loops: CDR1 WSHSY, CDR2 SAAADI. The CDR3 sequence is 13 residues long.